These 26 T cell receptor beta chains were sequenced from one sample in a study of HIV-infected patients and healthy controls. Reverse transcription used about 500 ng RNA and constant-region primers for alpha and beta. Alpha and beta chain libraries were made separately by chain-specific third strand synthesis with multiplexing indices. TCRdb ran MiXCR on the 5' RACE reads and lists one entry per CDR3 protein. In the table there are approximately 9,400 distinct CDR3 sequences, over 7% of which are singletons. The repertoire came from unfractionated whole blood and reflected all unsorted peripheral T cells. The sequenced sample was blood. The receptors come from an adult in good health.

This clonotype was detected ten times or more. V usage is TRBV6-5 and J usage is TRBJ1-2; the D is unclear. This CDR3 comprises 11 residues. Germline CDR1 reads MNHEY; CDR2 reads SVGAGI. V lost 7 bases, J lost 4 bases, and 7 bases lay in between. This chain's CDR3 is CASTTGYGYTF. The CDR3 nucleotides read TGTGCCAGCACCACGGGCTATGGCTACACCTTC.

The gene calls are TRBV6-1 and TRBJ1-2; tentatively, D is TRBD1 (6 bases). The CDR3 is made up of 12 amino acids. The germline CDR1 and CDR2 sequences are MNHNS and SASEGT. Trimming removed 8 bases at V and 6 bases at J, with 13 bases between. The CDR3 loop reads CASRGQRNGYTF. In nucleotides, the CDR3 is TGTGCCAGCCGGGGACAAAGAAATGGCTACACCTTC.

This clonotype has just a few counts. The chain employs TRBV4-2 and TRBJ2-7, with D perhaps TRBD1 (5 bases). V gave up 0 bases and J gave up 2 bases, with 14 bases separating them. The CDR3 is made up of 16 amino acids. Germline loops: CDR1 LGHNA, CDR2 YNFKEQ. CDR3 amino acids: CASSQDATQDPYEQYF. The CDR3 DNA reads TGTGCCAGCAGCCAAGATGCCACACAGGATCCCTACGAGCAGTACTTC.

By share, this clonotype counts as medium-sized. The gene calls are TRBV5-4 and TRBJ2-3; no definite D call. The germline V and J ends were trimmed by 4 bases and 1 base, with 10 bases remaining between them. Germline assignment: CDR1 SGHNT and CDR2 YYREEE (reference sequence). The CDR3 runs to 14 residues. CDR3 amino acids: CASSLRKRTDTQYF. Here the CDR3 DNA reads TGTGCCAGCAGCCTGAGGAAACGCACAGATACGCAGTATTTT.

By sample share, this clonotype is medium-sized (0.01 to 0.1%). The rearrangement joins TRBV12-3 or TRBV12-4 to TRBJ2-7, with 7 positions matching TRBD1. This CDR3 spans 16 amino acids. V dropped 3 bases and J dropped 6; count of bases not matched to a gene: 14. The CDR3 loop is CASSFSPSLQGSEQYF. The DNA of the CDR3 is TGTGCCAGCAGTTTTAGTCCCTCTTTACAGGGGAGCGAGCAGTACTTC.

By share, this clonotype ranks as medium-sized (0.01 to 0.1%). The chain uses TRBV29-1 and TRBJ2-3, with D unclear. The germline V gene encodes CDR1 SQVTM and CDR2 ANQGSEA. V was pared by 3 bases and J by 2 bases, with 9 bases between. The CDR3 runs to 13 residues. This CDR3 is CSVESRYTDTQYF. CDR3 nucleotides: TGCAGCGTTGAGAGTAGATACACAGATACGCAGTATTTT.

This clonotype rates as medium-sized. The chain combines TRBV27 with TRBJ2-7; D may correspond to TRBD1 or TRBD2 (5 bases each). The V gene's germline CDR1 is MNHEY and CDR2 SMNVEV (reference sequence). V lost 6 bases and J lost 2, with 14 bases in between. The CDR3 contains 14 residues. This chain's CDR3 is CASSLREGTYEQYF. CDR3 DNA sequence: TGTGCCAGCAGCCTTCGAGAGGGGACCTACGAGCAGTACTTC.

This clonotype is judged medium-sized. The J gene is TRBJ2-1, the V gene TRBV18, with D uncertain. Per the germline V gene, CDR1 is KGHSH and CDR2 is LQKENI. V was pared by 0 bases and J by 3 bases, with 9 bases between. This CDR3 region has 15 residues. The CDR3 nucleotides are TGTGCCAGCTCACCACCATCACTTCTCTACAATGAGCAGTTCTTC. It is translated as CASSPPSLLYNEQFF.

Relative to its sample, this clonotype is medium-sized. CDR3 DNA: TGTGCCAGCAGCTTAGCGCGGCTCACCTACGAGCAGTACTTC. This gives the protein CASSLARLTYEQYF. The V and J genes are TRBV5-5 and TRBJ2-7; D unclear. Trimming removed 2 bases at V and 2 bases at J, with 11 bases between. The CDR3 is 14 residues long. Germline V gene data show CDR1 as SGHKS and CDR2 as YYEKEE (reference sequence). Supplemented by reference TRBV5-5 and TRBJ2-7, the full variable domain reads DAGVTQSPTHLIKTRGQQVTLRCSPISGHKSVSWYQQVLGQGPQFIFQYYEKEERGRGNFPDRFSARQFPNYSSELNVNALLLGDSALYLCASSLARLTYEQYFGPGTRLTVT.

By frequency in the sample, this clonotype is medium-sized. The chain links TRBV15 to TRBJ2-3; D may correspond to TRBD1 or TRBD2 (5 bases each). The V end lost 0 bases, the J end lost 2 bases, and 12 bases lay between the germline ends. Germline V CDR1 and CDR2: LNHNV, YYDKDF (reference sequence). There are 16 residues in the CDR3. In DNA, the CDR3 is TGTGCCACCAGCAGAGATCTTGGGGGAACCACAGATACGCAGTATTTT. It codes for CATSRDLGGTTDTQYF. The full variable domain, in which reference TRBV15 and TRBJ2-3 provide the parts outside the CDR3, is DAMVIQNPRYQVTQFGKPVTLSCSQTLNHNVMYWYQQKSSQAPKLLFHYYDKDFNNEADTPDNFQSRRPNTSFCFLDIRSPGLGDTAMYLCATSRDLGGTTDTQYFGPGTRLTVL.

This clonotype is classed as medium-sized (0.01 to 0.1%). The chain carries TRBV7-8 and TRBJ2-3; D gene uncertain. The germline V and J ends were trimmed by 5 bases and 2 bases, with 14 bases remaining between them. CDR1 is SGHVS and CDR2 is FQNEAQ in the germline V gene. CDR3 length: 15 amino acids. In DNA, the CDR3 is TGTGCCAGCAGCCTGCTAACACCTCCCACAGATACGCAGTATTTT. It encodes CASSLLTPPTDTQYF.

The chain combines TRBV11-2 with TRBJ2-4; D might be TRBD1 (5 bases). The V end lost 10 bases, the J end lost 7 bases, and 14 bases lay between the germline ends. The CDR3 runs to 12 residues. In germline, CDR1 is SGHAT, CDR2 FQNNGV. The CDR3 loop reads CATRAPGNIQYF. The CDR3 bases are TGTGCCACCCGGGCCCCAGGGAACATTCAGTACTTC.

This clonotype was picked up many times. The chain employs TRBV7-8 and TRBJ1-2; 11 positions match TRBD1. J lost 4 bases, V lost 0 bases, and 1 base had no gene match. This CDR3 has 15 amino acids. CDR1 SGHVS and CDR2 FQNEAQ come from the germline V gene. In DNA form, the CDR3 reads TGTGCCAGCAGCTTAGCGGGGACAGGGGGCTATGGCTACACCTTC. This gives the protein CASSLAGTGGYGYTF.

This clonotype has more than one count but fewer than ten. V usage is TRBV18 and J usage is TRBJ2-4; D is uncertain. The length of the CDR3 is 13 residues. With 6 bases removed from V and 8 bases from J, the gap between germline ends came to 14 bases. CDR1 is KGHSH, CDR2 LQKENI, per germline. The CDR3 protein is CASSPDREYIQYF. For the CDR3, the DNA is TGTGCCAGCTCGCCCGATAGGGAATACATTCAGTACTTC. The full variable domain, with the rest looked up from reference TRBV18 and TRBJ2-4, is NAGVMQNPRHLVRRRGQEARLRCSPMKGHSHVYWYRQLPEEGLKFMVYLQKENIIDESGMPKERFSAEFPKEGPSILRIQQVVRGDSAAYFCASSPDREYIQYFGAGTRLSVL.

Relative to its sample, this clonotype is medium-sized (0.01 to 0.1%). DNA of the CDR3: TGCGCCAGCGGGCAGGGGGCGCGAGATGGCTACACCTTC. Its translation is CASGQGARDGYTF. The chain uses TRBV5-1 and TRBJ1-2; 8 positions agree with TRBD1. Germline V gene sequence: CDR1 SGHRS, CDR2 YFSETQ. This CDR3 has 13 residues. V shed 7 bases and J 6 bases; nucleotides not matched to a gene: 8.

This clonotype ranks as medium-sized. The chain couples TRBV5-5 to TRBJ1-6, with D possibly TRBD1 on 5 matching bases. V was shortened by 4 bases and J by 7 bases, with 18 bases between the two germline ends. The CDR3 sequence is 16 residues long. Looked up from germline, CDR1 is SGHKS and CDR2 is YYEKEE (reference sequence). The CDR3 nucleotides read TGTGCCAGCAGCCCCGGGACCGCCCTGGGAAATTCACCCCTCCACTTT. Amino acid sequence: CASSPGTALGNSPLHF.

J is TRBJ2-1 and V is TRBV6-2 or TRBV6-3, with D unclear. CDR3 length: 12 amino acids. V was cut by 6 bases and J by 8 bases, with 11 bases left in between. Germline assignment: CDR1 MNHEY and CDR2 SVGEGT. The CDR3 DNA sequence: TGTGCCAGCAGCCCCAGAGTAGATGAGCAGTTCTTC. This codes for CASSPRVDEQFF.

This clonotype came up many times. The V gene is TRBV2, the J gene TRBJ1-2; D uncertain. The CDR3 sequence is 10 residues long. V lost 7 bases to trimming and J lost 7 bases, with 7 bases between them. Germline lookup yields CDR1 SNHLY and CDR2 FYNNEI. CDR3 nucleotide sequence: TGTGCCAGCACCGCAGTTGGCTACACCTTC. Protein: CASTAVGYTF.

This clonotype came up many times. The rearrangement joins TRBV20-1 to TRBJ2-7; TRBD2 is a possible D gene (6 bases). Germline values: CDR1 DFQATT, CDR2 SNEGSKA (reference sequence). The CDR3 has 13 residues. Trimming cost V 5 bases and J 5 bases, with 16 bases left between them. DNA for the CDR3: TGCAGTGCTCCACTCGGGAGTAGGGACGAGCAGTACTTC. Amino acids: CSAPLGSRDEQYF.

The chain links TRBV7-6 to TRBJ1-4; possibly TRBD1 for D (6 bases). The CDR3 extends over 13 amino acids. V was shortened by 5 bases and J by 4 bases, with 8 bases between the two germline ends. Germline CDR1 is SGHVS and CDR2 is FNYEAQ. CDR3 coding DNA: TGTGCCAGCAGCCGGGACAATAATGAAAAACTGTTTTTT. Amino acids: CASSRDNNEKLFF.

This clonotype was recorded many times. V gene TRBV13 combines with J gene TRBJ2-1; 8 bases are shared with TRBD2. This CDR3 has 13 residues. Germline lookup yields CDR1 PRHDT and CDR2 FYEKMQ (reference sequence). Trimming at V came to 6 bases and at J to 13 bases, leaving 11 bases not matched to a gene. CDR3 region: CASSQLRAGEQFF. CDR3 DNA sequence: TGTGCCAGCAGTCAGCTGAGAGCGGGGGAACAGTTCTTC.

This clonotype was seen many times. This chain connects TRBV20-1 to TRBJ2-3; the D gene is possibly TRBD2 (6 bases). CDR1 DFQATT and CDR2 SNEGSKA come from the germline V gene (reference sequence). CDR3 length: 16 amino acids. V dropped 5 bases and J dropped 4 bases, with 22 bases sitting between them. CDR3 in amino acids: CSAESNREPSADTQYF. The CDR3 nucleotides read TGCAGTGCTGAATCAAACCGGGAGCCTTCCGCAGATACGCAGTATTTT.

By frequency in the sample, this clonotype is medium-sized. This chain joins TRBV19 and TRBJ2-2; D remains ambiguous. The V end lost 10 bases, the J end lost 4 bases, and 16 bases lay between the germline ends. Germline CDR1 and CDR2: LNHDA and SQIVND (reference sequence). The CDR3 is 14 residues long. The DNA of the CDR3 is TGTGCCACCCTTGTTTCCCGGGCCACCGGGGAGCTGTTTTTT. It is translated as CATLVSRATGELFF. Variable domain in full (rest from reference TRBV19 and TRBJ2-2): DGGITQSPKYLFRKEGQNVTLSCEQNLNHDAMYWYRQDPGQGLRLIYYSQIVNDFQKGDIAEGYSVSREKKESFPLTVTSAQKNPTAFYLCATLVSRATGELFFGEGSRLTVL.

Only a few counts were recorded for this clonotype. This chain connects TRBV14 to TRBJ2-2; 13 bases are shared with TRBD2. Germline V lookup: CDR1 SGHDN, CDR2 FVKESK. The CDR3 runs 17 residues. V was clipped by 5 bases and J by 5 bases; unmatched bases: 8. The CDR3 spells CASSAIPGLAGTGELFF. The CDR3 DNA sequence: TGTGCCAGCAGCGCGATCCCGGGACTAGCGGGAACCGGGGAGCTGTTTTTT.

This clonotype is labeled as medium-sized (0.01 to 0.1%). V usage is TRBV29-1 and J usage is TRBJ2-1; the D is unclear. Germline CDR1 SQVTM, CDR2 ANQGSEA. V lost 3 bases and J 10 bases, leaving 10 bases between the germline ends. The CDR3 has 11 amino acids. The DNA for the CDR3 is TGCAGCGTTGATCTTTACGGGGAGCAGTTCTTC. This codes for CSVDLYGEQFF.

The chain joins TRBV10-2 to TRBJ2-3, with 7 bases identical to TRBD1. J lost 2 bases, V lost 0 bases, and 5 bases had no gene match. The length of the CDR3 is 16 residues. CDR1 and CDR2 from the germline V gene are WSHSY and SAAADI. The CDR3 coding sequence is TGCGCCAGCAGTGAGTCAGCACAGGGGAACACAGATACGCAGTATTTT. Translation gives CASSESAQGNTDTQYF.